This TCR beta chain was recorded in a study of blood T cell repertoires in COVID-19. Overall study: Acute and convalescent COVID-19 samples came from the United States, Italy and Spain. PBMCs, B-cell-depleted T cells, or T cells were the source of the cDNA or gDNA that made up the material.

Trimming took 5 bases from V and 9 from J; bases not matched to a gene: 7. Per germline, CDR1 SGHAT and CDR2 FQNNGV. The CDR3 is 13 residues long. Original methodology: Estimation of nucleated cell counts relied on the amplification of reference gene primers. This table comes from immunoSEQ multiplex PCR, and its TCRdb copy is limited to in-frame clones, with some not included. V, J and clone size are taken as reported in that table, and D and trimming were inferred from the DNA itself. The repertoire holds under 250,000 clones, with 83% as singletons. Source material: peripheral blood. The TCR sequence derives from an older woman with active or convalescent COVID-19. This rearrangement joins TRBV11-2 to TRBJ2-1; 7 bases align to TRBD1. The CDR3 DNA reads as TGTGCCAGCAGCGTCGGGACAGCAAGTGAGCAGTTCTTC. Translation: CASSVGTASEQFF.